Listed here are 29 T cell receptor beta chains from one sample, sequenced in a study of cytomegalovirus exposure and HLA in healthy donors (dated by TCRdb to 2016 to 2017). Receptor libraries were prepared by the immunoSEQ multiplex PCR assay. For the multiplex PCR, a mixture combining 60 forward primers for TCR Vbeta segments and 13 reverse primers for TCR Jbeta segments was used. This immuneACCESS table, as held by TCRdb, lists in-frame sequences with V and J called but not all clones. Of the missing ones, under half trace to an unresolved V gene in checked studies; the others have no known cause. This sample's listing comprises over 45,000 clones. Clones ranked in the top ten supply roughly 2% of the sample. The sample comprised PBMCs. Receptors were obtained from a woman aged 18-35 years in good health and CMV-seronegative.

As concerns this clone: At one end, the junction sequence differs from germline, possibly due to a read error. The CDR3 nucleotides read TGTGCCAGCAGGTCCGCGACAGCGAATACCGGGGAGCTGTTTTTT. As protein: CASRSATANTGELFF. This rearrangement joins TRBV5-4 to TRBJ2-2; D may be TRBD1 (5 bases). Per germline, CDR1 SGHNT and CDR2 YYREEE (reference sequence). The CDR3 runs 15 residues.

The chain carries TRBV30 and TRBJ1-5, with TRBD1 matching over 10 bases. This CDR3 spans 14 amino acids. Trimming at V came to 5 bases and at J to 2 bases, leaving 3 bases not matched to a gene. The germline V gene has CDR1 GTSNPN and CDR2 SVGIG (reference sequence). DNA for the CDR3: TGTGCCTGGGCAGGACAGGGGGGCAATCAGCCCCAGCATTTT. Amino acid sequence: CAWAGQGGNQPQHF.

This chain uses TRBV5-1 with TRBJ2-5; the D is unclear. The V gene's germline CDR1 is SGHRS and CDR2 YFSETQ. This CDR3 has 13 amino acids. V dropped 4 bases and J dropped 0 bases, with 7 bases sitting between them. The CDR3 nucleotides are TGCGCCAGCAGCCCCCAGAACCAAGAGACCCAGTACTTC. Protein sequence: CASSPQNQETQYF.

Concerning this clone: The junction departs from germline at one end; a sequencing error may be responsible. The CDR3 nucleotides read TGTGCTAGCAGCCGAACTGGGACACCGGGGGGGACTGAAGCTTTCTTT. Protein: CASSRTGTPGGTEAFF. This rearrangement joins TRBV7-7 to TRBJ1-1, with D maybe TRBD1 (6 bases). Germline V lookup: CDR1 SSHAT, CDR2 FNYEAQ (reference sequence). This CDR3 is built from 16 residues.

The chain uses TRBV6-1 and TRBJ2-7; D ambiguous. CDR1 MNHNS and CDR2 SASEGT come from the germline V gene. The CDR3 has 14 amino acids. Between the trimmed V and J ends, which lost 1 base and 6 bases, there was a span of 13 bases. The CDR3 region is CASSEGQDVAEQYF. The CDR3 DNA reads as TGTGCCAGCAGTGAAGGTCAGGATGTCGCCGAGCAGTACTTC.

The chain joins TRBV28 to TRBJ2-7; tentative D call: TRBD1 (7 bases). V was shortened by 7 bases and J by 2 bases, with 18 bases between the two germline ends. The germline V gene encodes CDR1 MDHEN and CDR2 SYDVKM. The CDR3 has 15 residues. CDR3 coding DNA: TGTGCCAGCACCGGAGGGGGCAGGGGGGCCTACGAGCAGTACTTC. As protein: CASTGGGRGAYEQYF.

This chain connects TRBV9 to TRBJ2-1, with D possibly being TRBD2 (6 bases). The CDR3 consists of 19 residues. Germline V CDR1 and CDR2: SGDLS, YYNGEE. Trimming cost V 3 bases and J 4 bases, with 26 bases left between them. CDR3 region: CASSAPLLSGYSGYNEQFF. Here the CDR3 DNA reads TGTGCCAGCAGCGCCCCCCTCCTTAGCGGTTACTCGGGTTACAATGAGCAGTTCTTC.

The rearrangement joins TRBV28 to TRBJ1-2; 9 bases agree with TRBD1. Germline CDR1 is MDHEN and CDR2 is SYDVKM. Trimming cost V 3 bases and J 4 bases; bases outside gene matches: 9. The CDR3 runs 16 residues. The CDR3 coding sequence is TGTGCCAGCAGTTTCCCTCCGGGACAGGGACCCTATGGCTACACCTTC. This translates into CASSFPPGQGPYGYTF.

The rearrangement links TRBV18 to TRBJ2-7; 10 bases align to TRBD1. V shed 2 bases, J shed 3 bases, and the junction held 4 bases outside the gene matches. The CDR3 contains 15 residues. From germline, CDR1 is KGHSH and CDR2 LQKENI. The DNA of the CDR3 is TGTGCCAGCTCACCATCGGGACAGGGGTACTACGAGCAGTACTTC. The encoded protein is CASSPSGQGYYEQYF.

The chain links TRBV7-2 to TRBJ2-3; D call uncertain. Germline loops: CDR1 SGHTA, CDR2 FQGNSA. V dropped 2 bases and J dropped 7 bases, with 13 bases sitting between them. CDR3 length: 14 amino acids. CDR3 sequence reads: CASSLRLVTNTQYF. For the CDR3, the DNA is TGTGCCAGCAGCTTAAGGCTAGTAACAAATACGCAGTATTTT.

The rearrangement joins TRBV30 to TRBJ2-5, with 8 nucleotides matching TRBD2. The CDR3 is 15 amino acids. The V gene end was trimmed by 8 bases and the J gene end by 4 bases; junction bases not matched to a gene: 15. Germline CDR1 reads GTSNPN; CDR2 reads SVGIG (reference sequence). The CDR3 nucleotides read TGTGCCGGGAAACTGGTTGGGCTAGCGGGAGAGACCCAGTACTTC. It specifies CAGKLVGLAGETQYF.

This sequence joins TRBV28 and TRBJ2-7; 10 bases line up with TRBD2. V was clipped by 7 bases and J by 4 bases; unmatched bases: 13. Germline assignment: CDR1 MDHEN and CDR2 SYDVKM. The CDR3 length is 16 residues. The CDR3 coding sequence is TGTGCCAGCACCCCAAACTCGGGACTAGCGCGATACGAGCAGTACTTC. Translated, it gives CASTPNSGLARYEQYF.

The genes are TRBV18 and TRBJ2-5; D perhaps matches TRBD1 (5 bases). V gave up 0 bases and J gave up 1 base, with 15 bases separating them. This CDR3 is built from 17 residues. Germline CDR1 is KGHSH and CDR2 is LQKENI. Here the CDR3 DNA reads TGTGCCAGCTCACCACCTTCCCCTTCAGGGCCCCAAGAGACCCAGTACTTC. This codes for CASSPPSPSGPQETQYF. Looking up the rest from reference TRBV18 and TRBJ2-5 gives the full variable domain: NAGVMQNPRHLVRRRGQEARLRCSPMKGHSHVYWYRQLPEEGLKFMVYLQKENIIDESGMPKERFSAEFPKEGPSILRIQQVVRGDSAAYFCASSPPSPSGPQETQYFGPGTRLLVL.

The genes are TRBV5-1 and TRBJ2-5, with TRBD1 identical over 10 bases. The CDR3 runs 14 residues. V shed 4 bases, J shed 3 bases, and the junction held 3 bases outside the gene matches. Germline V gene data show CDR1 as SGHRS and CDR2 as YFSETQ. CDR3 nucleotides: TGCGCCAGCAGCACCGGGACAGGGGAAGAGACCCAGTACTTC. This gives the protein CASSTGTGEETQYF.

The CDR3 protein is CASSPRGTGNTEAFF. The CDR3 coding sequence is TGTGCCAGCAGCCCCCGGGGGACAGGGAACACTGAAGCTTTCTTT. The chain uses TRBV11-2 and TRBJ1-1, with 8 bases aligning to TRBD1. Germline trimming cut 5 bases from V and 1 base from J; bases unmatched to any gene: 6. The CDR3 has 15 residues. CDR1 and CDR2 from the germline V gene are SGHAT and FQNNGV.

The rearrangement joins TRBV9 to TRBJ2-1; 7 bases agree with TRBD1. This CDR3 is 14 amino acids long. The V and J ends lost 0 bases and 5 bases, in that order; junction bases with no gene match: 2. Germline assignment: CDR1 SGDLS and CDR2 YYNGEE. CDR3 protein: CASSVVTGNNEQFF. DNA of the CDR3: TGTGCCAGCAGCGTAGTGACAGGGAACAATGAGCAGTTCTTC.

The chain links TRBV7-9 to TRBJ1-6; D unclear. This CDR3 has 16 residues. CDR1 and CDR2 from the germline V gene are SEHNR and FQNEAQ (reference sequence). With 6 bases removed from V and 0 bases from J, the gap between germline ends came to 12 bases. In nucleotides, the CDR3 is TGTGCCAGCAGGGCGCCGGGGAGCTCCTATAATTCACCCCTCCACTTT. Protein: CASRAPGSSYNSPLHF.

The CDR3 DNA sequence: TGTGCCAGCTCACCACGGGAGACTAGTTCGGCGACCCAGTACTTC. Translation: CASSPRETSSATQYF. The V gene is TRBV18, the J gene TRBJ2-5; D is possibly TRBD2 (6 bases). The CDR3 length is 15 residues. Trimming left V 1 base short and J 7 bases short, with 16 bases between. The germline V gene encodes CDR1 KGHSH and CDR2 LQKENI.

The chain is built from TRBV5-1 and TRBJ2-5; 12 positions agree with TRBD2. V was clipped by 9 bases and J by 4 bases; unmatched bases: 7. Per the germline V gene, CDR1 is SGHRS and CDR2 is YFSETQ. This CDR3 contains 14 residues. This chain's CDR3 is CATTRTSGVETQYF. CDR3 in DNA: TGCGCCACAACAAGGACTAGCGGGGTAGAGACCCAGTACTTC.

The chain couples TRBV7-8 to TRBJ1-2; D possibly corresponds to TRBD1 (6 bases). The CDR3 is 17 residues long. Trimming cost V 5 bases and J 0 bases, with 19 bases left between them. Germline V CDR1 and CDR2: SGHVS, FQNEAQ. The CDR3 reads CASSRTYSDSPNYGYTF. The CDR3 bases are TGTGCCAGCAGCCGAACCTACTCGGACAGCCCTAACTATGGCTACACCTTC. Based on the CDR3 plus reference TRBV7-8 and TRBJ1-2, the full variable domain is GAGVSQSPRYKVAKRGQDVALRCDPISGHVSLFWYQQALGQGPEFLTYFQNEAQLDKSGLPSDRFFAERPEGSVSTLKIQRTQQEDSAVYLCASSRTYSDSPNYGYTFGSGTRLTVV.

The DNA for the CDR3 is TGTGCCTTGGACAGGGGCAGCGTCACTGAAGCTTTCTTT. Translation gives CALDRGSVTEAFF. The chain employs TRBV30 and TRBJ1-1; 9 nucleotides match TRBD1. V gave up 7 bases and J gave up 4 bases; unmatched junction bases: 7. The CDR3 contains 13 residues. Germline CDR1 and CDR2: GTSNPN and SVGIG (reference sequence).

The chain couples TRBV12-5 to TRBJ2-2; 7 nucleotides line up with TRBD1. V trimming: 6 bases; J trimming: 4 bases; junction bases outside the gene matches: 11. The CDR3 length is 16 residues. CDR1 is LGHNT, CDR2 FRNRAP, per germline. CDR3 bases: TGTGCTAGTGGCCGCCGGACAGGTGCCCCCACCGGGGAGCTGTTTTTT. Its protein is CASGRRTGAPTGELFF.

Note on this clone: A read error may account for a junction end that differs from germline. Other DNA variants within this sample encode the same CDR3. The CDR3 sequence: CASSGQQGLVGSPLHF. DNA of the CDR3: TGTGCCAGCAGTGGCCAACAGGGTCTTGTAGGTTCACCCCTACACTTT. V gene TRBV2 combines with J gene TRBJ1-6, with TRBD1 as a possible D gene (6 bases). Germline lookup yields CDR1 SNHLY and CDR2 FYNNEI. The CDR3 spans 16 residues. The complete variable domain, with remaining parts taken from reference TRBV2 and TRBJ1-6, reads EPEVTQTPSHQVTQMGQEVILRCVPISNHLYFYWYRQILGQKVEFLVSFYNNEISEKSEIFDDQFSVERPDGSNFTLKIRSTKLEDSAMYFCASSGQQGLVGSPLHFGNGTRLTVT.

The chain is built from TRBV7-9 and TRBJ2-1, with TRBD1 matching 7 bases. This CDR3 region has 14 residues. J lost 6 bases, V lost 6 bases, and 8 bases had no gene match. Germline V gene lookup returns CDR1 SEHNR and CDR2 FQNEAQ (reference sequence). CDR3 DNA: TGTGCCAGCAGAGCATCGGGGACAGTCAATGAGCAGTTCTTC. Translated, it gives CASRASGTVNEQFF.

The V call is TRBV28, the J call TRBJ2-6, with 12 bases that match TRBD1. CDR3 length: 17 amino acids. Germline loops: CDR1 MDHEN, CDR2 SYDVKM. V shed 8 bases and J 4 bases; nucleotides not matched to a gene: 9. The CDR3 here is CASWRGTGGSGANVLTF. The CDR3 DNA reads TGTGCCAGCTGGAGGGGGACAGGGGGCTCGGGGGCCAACGTCCTGACTTTC.

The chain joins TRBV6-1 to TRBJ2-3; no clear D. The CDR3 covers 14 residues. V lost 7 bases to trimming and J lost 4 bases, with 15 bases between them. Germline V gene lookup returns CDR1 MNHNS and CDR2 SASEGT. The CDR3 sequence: CASKLRVSPDTQYF. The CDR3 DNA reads TGTGCCAGCAAATTACGGGTCTCCCCAGATACGCAGTATTTT.

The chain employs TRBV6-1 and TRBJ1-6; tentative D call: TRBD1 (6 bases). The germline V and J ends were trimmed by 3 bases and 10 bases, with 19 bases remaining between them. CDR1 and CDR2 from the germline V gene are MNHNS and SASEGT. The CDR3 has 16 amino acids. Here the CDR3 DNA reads TGTGCCAGCAGTGATCAGGACAGCCGAAACCAATCACCCCTCCACTTT. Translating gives CASSDQDSRNQSPLHF.

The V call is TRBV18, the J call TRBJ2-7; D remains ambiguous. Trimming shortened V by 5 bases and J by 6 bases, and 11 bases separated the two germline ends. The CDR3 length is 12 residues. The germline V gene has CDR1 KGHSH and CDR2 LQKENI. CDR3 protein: CASSAYRGEQYF. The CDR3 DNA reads TGTGCCAGCTCAGCCTACCGTGGCGAGCAGTACTTC. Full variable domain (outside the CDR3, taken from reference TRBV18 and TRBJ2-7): NAGVMQNPRHLVRRRGQEARLRCSPMKGHSHVYWYRQLPEEGLKFMVYLQKENIIDESGMPKERFSAEFPKEGPSILRIQQVVRGDSAAYFCASSAYRGEQYFGPGTRLTVT.

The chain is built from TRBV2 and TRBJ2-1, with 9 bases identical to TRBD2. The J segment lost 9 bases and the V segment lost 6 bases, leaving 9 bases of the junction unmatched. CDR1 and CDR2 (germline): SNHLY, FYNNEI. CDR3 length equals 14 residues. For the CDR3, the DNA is TGTGCCAGCAGGCGGGCGGGGGGGCCGGTTGAGCAGTTCTTC. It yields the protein CASRRAGGPVEQFF.